The text below deals with one TCR beta chain. This specimen comes from a study of T cells expressing NK-cell markers. TCRdb re-called the 5' RACE reads; one entry per CDR3 protein, DNA not given. In all, the sample yields some 300,000 distinct CDR3 sequences. The sample consisted of blood T cells: a sorted CD56 or NKG2C T cell subset, CD4+ or CD8+ T cells, or bulk PBMC T cells (not recorded which). The receptor's source is a man aged 18-30 years in good health.

The CDR3 loop is CASSRPGLEGYNEQFF. The rearrangement joins TRBV3-1 to TRBJ2-1; TCRdb's D gene call, TRBD2, goes unchecked for lack of DNA. CDR3 length: 16 residues. The V gene's germline CDR1 is LGHDT and CDR2 YNNKEL (reference sequence).